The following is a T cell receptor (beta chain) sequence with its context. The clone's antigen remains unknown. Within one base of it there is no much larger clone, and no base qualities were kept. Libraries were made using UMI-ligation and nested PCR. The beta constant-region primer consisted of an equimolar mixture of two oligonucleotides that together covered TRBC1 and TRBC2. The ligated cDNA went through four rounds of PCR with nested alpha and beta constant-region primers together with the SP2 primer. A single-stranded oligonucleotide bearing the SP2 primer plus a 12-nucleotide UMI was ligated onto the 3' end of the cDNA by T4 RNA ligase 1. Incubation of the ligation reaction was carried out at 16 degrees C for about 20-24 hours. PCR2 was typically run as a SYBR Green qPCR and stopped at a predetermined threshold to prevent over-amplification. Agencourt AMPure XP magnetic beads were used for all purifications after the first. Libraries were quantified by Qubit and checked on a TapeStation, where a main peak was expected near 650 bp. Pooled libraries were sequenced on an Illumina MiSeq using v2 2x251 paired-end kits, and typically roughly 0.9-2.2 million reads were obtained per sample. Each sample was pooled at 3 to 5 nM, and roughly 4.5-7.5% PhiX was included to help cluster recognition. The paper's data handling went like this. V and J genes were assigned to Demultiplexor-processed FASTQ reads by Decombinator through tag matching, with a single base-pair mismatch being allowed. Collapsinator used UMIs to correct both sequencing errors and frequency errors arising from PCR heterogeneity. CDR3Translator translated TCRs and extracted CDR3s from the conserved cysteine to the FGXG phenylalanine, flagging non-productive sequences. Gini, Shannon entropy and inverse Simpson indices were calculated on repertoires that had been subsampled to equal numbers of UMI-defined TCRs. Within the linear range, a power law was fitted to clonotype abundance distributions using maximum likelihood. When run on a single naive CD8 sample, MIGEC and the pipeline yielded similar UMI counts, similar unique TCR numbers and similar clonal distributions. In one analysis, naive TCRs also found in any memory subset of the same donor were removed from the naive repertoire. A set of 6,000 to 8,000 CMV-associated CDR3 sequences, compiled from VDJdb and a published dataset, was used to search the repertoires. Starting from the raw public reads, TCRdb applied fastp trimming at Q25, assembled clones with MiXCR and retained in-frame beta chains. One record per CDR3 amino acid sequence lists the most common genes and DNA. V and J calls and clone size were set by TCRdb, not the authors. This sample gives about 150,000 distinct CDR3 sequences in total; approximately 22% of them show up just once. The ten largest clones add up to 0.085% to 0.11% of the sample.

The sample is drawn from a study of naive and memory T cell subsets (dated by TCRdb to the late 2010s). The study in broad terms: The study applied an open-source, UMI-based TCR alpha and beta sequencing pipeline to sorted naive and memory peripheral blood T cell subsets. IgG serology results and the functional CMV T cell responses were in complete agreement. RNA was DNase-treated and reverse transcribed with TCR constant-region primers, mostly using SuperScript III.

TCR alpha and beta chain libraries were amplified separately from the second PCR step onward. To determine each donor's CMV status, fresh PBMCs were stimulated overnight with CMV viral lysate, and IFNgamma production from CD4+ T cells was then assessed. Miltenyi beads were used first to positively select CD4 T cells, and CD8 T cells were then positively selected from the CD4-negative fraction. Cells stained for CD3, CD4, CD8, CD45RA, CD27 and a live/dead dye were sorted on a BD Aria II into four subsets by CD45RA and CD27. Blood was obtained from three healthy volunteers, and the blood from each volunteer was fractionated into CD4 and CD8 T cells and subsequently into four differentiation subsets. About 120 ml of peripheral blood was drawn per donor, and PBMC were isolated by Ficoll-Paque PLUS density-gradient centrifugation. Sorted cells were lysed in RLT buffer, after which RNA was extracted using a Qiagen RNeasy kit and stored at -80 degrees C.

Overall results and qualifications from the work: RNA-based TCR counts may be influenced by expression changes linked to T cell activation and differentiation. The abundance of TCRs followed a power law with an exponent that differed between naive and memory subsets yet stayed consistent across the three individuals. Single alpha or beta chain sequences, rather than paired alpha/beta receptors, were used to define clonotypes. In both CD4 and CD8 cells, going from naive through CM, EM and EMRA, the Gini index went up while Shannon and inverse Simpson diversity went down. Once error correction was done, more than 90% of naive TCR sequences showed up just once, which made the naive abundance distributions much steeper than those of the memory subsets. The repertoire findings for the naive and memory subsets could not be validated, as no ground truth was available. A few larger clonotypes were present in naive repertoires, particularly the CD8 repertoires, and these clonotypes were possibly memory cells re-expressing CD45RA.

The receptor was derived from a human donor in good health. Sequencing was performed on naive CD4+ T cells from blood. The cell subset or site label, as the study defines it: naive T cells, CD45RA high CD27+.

The CDR3 region reads CASSRPPYNEQFF. The nucleotide sequence reads TGTGCCAGCAGTAGGCCCCCCTACAATGAGCAGTTCTTC. The sequence joins TRBV9 to TRBJ2-1, with the D segment identity uncertain. Taken from cysteine to phenylalanine, the CDR3 has 13 residues. This entry keeps only the CDR3 DNA: 39 bases, framed from base 1. At the junction V is shortened by 5 bases and J by 2 bases, with 8 bases in between. The germline V gene provides CDR1 SGDLS and CDR2 YYNGEE.